The 3 T cell receptor beta chains presented below share a single source sample, sequenced in a study of blood T cell repertoires in COVID-19. Using immunoSEQ multiplex PCR, the repertoire was profiled, and TCRdb retains in-frame clones only, with some absent. The data hold tens of thousands of clones, with around 69% observed a single time. The material sequenced was peripheral blood. These TCRs come from a man between 65 and 85 years old with active or convalescent COVID-19.

The rearrangement links TRBV2 to TRBJ1-5; 7 positions match TRBD1. V lost 2 bases to trimming and J lost 4 bases; unmatched junction nucleotides: 2. The germline CDR1 and CDR2 sequences are SNHLY and FYNNEI. The CDR3 consists of 14 residues. The CDR3 DNA follows: TGTGCCAGCAGTGAAAGGGGGCATAATCAGCCCCAGCATTTT. Protein product: CASSERGHNQPQHF.

This clone has only one observation. The chain recombines TRBV30 with TRBJ2-3, with 10 bases identical to TRBD1. This CDR3 spans 13 amino acids. Unmatched junction bases numbered 2, after V lost 5 bases and J lost 3 bases. Looked up from germline, CDR1 is GTSNPN and CDR2 is SVGIG (reference sequence). The CDR3 spells CAWDRGQTDTQYF. The CDR3 DNA sequence: TGTGCCTGGGACAGGGGGCAAACAGATACGCAGTATTTT. Variable domain in full (rest from reference TRBV30 and TRBJ2-3): SQTIHQWPATLVQPVGSPLSLECTVEGTSNPNLYWYRQAAGRGLQLLFYSVGIGQISSEVPQNLSASRPQDRQFILSSKKLLLSDSGFYLCAWDRGQTDTQYFGPGTRLTVL.

The V call is TRBV30, the J call TRBJ1-2; D may be TRBD1 (5 bases). V gave up 5 bases and J gave up 2 bases, with 15 bases separating them. CDR1 GTSNPN and CDR2 SVGIG come from the germline V gene (reference sequence). This CDR3 has 14 residues. The CDR3 nucleotides are TGTGCCTGGTCCCAGGGCAGATTGAACTATGGCTACACCTTC. It yields the protein CAWSQGRLNYGYTF.